The 10 T cell receptor beta chains below were found in one sample sequenced in a study of vaccination and CD4 T cells after COVID-19. Their target antigens are unknown. With the Oncomine TCR Beta short-read assay, DNA from cultured CD4+ T cells was sequenced. TCRdb recomputed calls from the PCR reads with MiXCR, one row per CDR3 protein. The sample yields 15,000 to 20,000 distinct CDR3 sequences, approximately 50% seen once. Stated treatment: approximately 9-day PBMC culture with coronavirus spike peptide pools or control peptides (ViraFEST assay). The source material was CD4+ T cells from blood, cultured in vitro, sampled before SARS-CoV-2 vaccination. These receptors were taken from a human donor who had recovered from COVID-19.

V and J are TRBV15 and TRBJ2-5; the D gene is possibly TRBD2 (5 bases). This CDR3 comprises 15 residues. Trimming stripped 7 bases from V and 0 bases from J, with 15 bases between. Germline CDR1 LNHNV, CDR2 YYDKDF (reference sequence). The CDR3 bases are TGTGCCACCACCGGGATGAAAAGGTACCAAGAGACCCAGTACTTC. The encoded protein is CATTGMKRYQETQYF. The full variable domain, with the rest looked up from reference TRBV15 and TRBJ2-5, is DAMVIQNPRYQVTQFGKPVTLSCSQTLNHNVMYWYQQKSSQAPKLLFHYYDKDFNNEADTPDNFQSRRPNTSFCFLDIRSPGLGDTAMYLCATTGMKRYQETQYFGPGTRLLVL.

V usage is TRBV6-5 and J usage is TRBJ2-2; no firm D call. Trimming shortened V by 1 base and J by 6 bases, and 9 bases separated the two germline ends. In germline, CDR1 is MNHEY, CDR2 SVGAGI. This CDR3 region has 14 residues. CDR3 nucleotides: TGTGCCAGCAGTTACTTTCGGGCATCCGGGGAGCTGTTTTTT. Its protein product is CASSYFRASGELFF.

The chain joins TRBV25-1 to TRBJ2-2, with TRBD1 identical over 8 bases. CDR1 and CDR2 (germline): MGHDK, SYGVNS. V lost 3 bases, J lost 6 bases, and 3 bases stayed unmatched. The CDR3 sequence is 14 residues long. The CDR3 region is CASSDWTGPGELFF. DNA for the CDR3: TGTGCCAGCAGTGATTGGACAGGGCCCGGGGAGCTGTTTTTT.

The J gene is TRBJ2-3, the V gene TRBV20-1; D not resolved. Germline CDR1 is DFQATT and CDR2 is SNEGSKA (reference sequence). The CDR3 length is 13 residues. V dropped 4 bases and J dropped 1 base, with 9 bases sitting between them. CDR3: CSATRMGTDTQYF. Here the CDR3 DNA reads TGCAGTGCTACCCGGATGGGCACAGATACGCAGTATTTT.

The chain uses TRBV28 and TRBJ2-1; D ambiguous. V was shortened by 6 bases and J by 5 bases, with 23 bases between the two germline ends. The CDR3 consists of 17 residues. Germline assignment: CDR1 MDHEN and CDR2 SYDVKM. Here the CDR3 DNA reads TGTGCCAGCAGCCTAACCCTGGCACATAACTTCAACAATGAGCAGTTCTTC. Its translation: CASSLTLAHNFNNEQFF.

This clonotype was counted between two and nine times. The chain recombines TRBV28 with TRBJ1-4; D might be TRBD1 (5 bases). The CDR3 runs 18 residues. V lost 5 bases and J 0 bases, leaving 19 bases between the germline ends. CDR1 MDHEN and CDR2 SYDVKM come from the germline V gene. The CDR3 bases are TGTGCCAGCAGTCCCATTTTCACCCCCAGGGCAACTAATGAAAAACTGTTTTTT. The encoded protein is CASSPIFTPRATNEKLFF.

The chain is built from TRBV7-6 and TRBJ2-7; 9 nucleotides agree with TRBD1. The trim removed 6 bases at V and 1 base at J, leaving 4 bases unmatched. In germline, CDR1 is SGHVS, CDR2 FNYEAQ. The CDR3 is 14 amino acids. The CDR3 DNA sequence: TGTGCCAGCAGTCCCGGGACAGGGTCCTACGAGCAGTACTTC. Amino acids: CASSPGTGSYEQYF.

CDR3 sequence reads: CASSLGMTRDTQYF. CDR3 nucleotides: TGTGCCAGCAGTTTGGGAATGACGCGGGATACGCAGTATTTT. V usage is TRBV12-3 or TRBV12-4 and J usage is TRBJ2-3; D gene uncertain. Trimming cost V 3 bases and J 6 bases, with 13 bases left between them. This CDR3 spans 14 amino acids.

V gene TRBV27 combines with J gene TRBJ2-5, with D possibly matching TRBD1 (7 bases). CDR1 is MNHEY, CDR2 SMNVEV, per germline (reference sequence). Trimming removed 5 bases from V and 5 bases from J, with 18 bases in between. The CDR3 runs to 15 residues. CDR3 sequence (DNA): TGTGCCAGCAGTACGAACAGGGGAGGCGGGGAGACCCAGTACTTC. Residues: CASSTNRGGGETQYF.

The V and J genes are TRBV20-1 and TRBJ1-1; D may be TRBD1 (5 bases). In germline, CDR1 is DFQATT, CDR2 SNEGSKA (reference sequence). CDR3 length equals 12 residues. V was trimmed by 2 bases and J by 4 bases, leaving 8 bases between them. CDR3 nucleotide sequence: TGCAGTGCTAGACGGCAGGGCACTGAAGCTTTCTTT. Protein product: CSARRQGTEAFF.